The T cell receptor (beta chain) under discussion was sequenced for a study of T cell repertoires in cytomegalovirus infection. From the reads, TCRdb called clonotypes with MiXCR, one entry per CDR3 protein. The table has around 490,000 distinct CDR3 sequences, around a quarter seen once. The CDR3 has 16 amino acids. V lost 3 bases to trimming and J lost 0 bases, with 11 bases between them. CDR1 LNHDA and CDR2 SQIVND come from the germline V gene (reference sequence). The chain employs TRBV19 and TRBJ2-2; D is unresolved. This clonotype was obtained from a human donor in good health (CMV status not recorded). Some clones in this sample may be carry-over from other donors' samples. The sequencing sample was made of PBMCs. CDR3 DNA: TGTGCCAGTAGTATTTTGTGGCTAACGAACACCGGGGAGCTGTTTTTT. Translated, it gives CASSILWLTNTGELFF.